The entry below describes one TCR beta chain. Unmatched junction bases numbered 4, after V lost 3 bases and J lost 7 bases. The CDR3 totals 14 residues. Germline CDR1 and CDR2: SGHRS and YFSETQ. Both 60 Vbeta primers and 13 Jbeta primers went into the PCR. Profiled with immunoSEQ multiplex PCR; TCRdb holds only in-frame clones, not every one. The sample lists 69,000 or so clones, about 76% seen once, with over 2.5% in the top ten. The data originate from a study of cytomegalovirus exposure and HLA in healthy donors. V is TRBV5-1 and J is TRBJ1-4; 9 bases map to TRBD1. This receptor was taken from a man younger than 35 in good health and CMV-seronegative. Sequences were obtained from PBMCs. CDR3 in amino acids: CASSSDRGGEKLFF. CDR3 in DNA: TGCGCCAGCAGCTCGGACAGGGGAGGTGAAAAACTGTTTTTT.